The 9 T cell receptor beta chains below all came from one sample that was sequenced in a study of cytomegalovirus exposure and HLA in healthy donors. The PCR had 60 Vbeta and 13 Jbeta primers. Sequencing used immunoSEQ multiplex PCR; TCRdb keeps in-frame clones, though not all of them. Here the sample spans 100,000 to 150,000 clones, over 60% being singletons. Sequenced: PBMCs. The receptors stem from a woman aged 60-75 years in good health and CMV-seronegative.

CDR3 loop: CASRDTGQGYEQYF. The CDR3, as DNA: TGCGCCAGCAGGGACACGGGACAGGGCTACGAGCAGTACTTC. The gene calls are TRBV10-2 and TRBJ2-7; 9 nucleotides agree with TRBD1. The CDR3 spans 14 residues. The ends lost 6 bases at V and 3 bases at J; junction bases unmatched: 6. CDR1 WSHSY and CDR2 SAAADI come from the germline V gene.

The rearrangement uses TRBV30 and TRBJ2-7, with a tentative D call TRBD2 (5 bases). V was trimmed by 3 bases and J by 5 bases, leaving 17 bases between them. The CDR3 sequence is 14 residues long. Germline values: CDR1 GTSNPN, CDR2 SVGIG (reference sequence). CDR3 bases: TGTGCCTGGAGGACCGGACCGGCCGGGGACGAGCAGTACTTC. Translation: CAWRTGPAGDEQYF. The entire variable domain, with the rest obtained from reference TRBV30 and TRBJ2-7, is as follows: SQTIHQWPATLVQPVGSPLSLECTVEGTSNPNLYWYRQAAGRGLQLLFYSVGIGQISSEVPQNLSASRPQDRQFILSSKKLLLSDSGFYLCAWRTGPAGDEQYFGPGTRLTVT.

The V call is TRBV5-4, the J call TRBJ2-1; 16 bases are a match to TRBD2. CDR3 length equals 18 residues. V lost 0 bases and J lost 8; bases outside the gene matches: 8. The germline gives CDR1 SGHNT, CDR2 YYREEE (reference sequence). As DNA, the CDR3 is TGTGCCAGCAGCTTGGCCCTATACGGGACTAGCGGGGGGGATGAGCAGTTCTTC. Its translation: CASSLALYGTSGGDEQFF.

CDR3: CASSPSGGDYEQYF. The CDR3 DNA reads TGTGCCAGCAGCCCCTCAGGGGGCGACTACGAGCAGTACTTC. The rearrangement uses TRBV7-3 and TRBJ2-7; 8 bases match TRBD1. The CDR3 runs 14 residues. CDR1 and CDR2 (germline): SGHTA, FQGTGA. Trimming removed 5 bases from V and 3 bases from J; junction bases left unmatched: 6.

This clone was recorded once. The chain uses TRBV29-1 and TRBJ1-5; no reliable D call. CDR1 is SQVTM, CDR2 ANQGSEA, per germline. V was pared by 1 base and J by 0 bases, with 4 bases between. The CDR3 covers 13 residues. The chain's CDR3 is CSVEVSSNQPQHF. DNA for the CDR3: TGCAGCGTTGAAGTATCTAGCAATCAGCCCCAGCATTTT. Combining the CDR3 with reference TRBV29-1 and TRBJ1-5 gives the whole variable domain SAVISQKPSRDICQRGTSLTIQCQVDSQVTMMFWYRQQPGQSLTLIATANQGSEATYESGFVIDKFPISRPNLTFSTLTVSNMSPEDSSIYLCSVEVSSNQPQHFGDGTRLSIL.

The chain employs TRBV28 and TRBJ1-2; D perhaps matches TRBD1 (6 bases). Between the trimmed V and J ends, which lost 4 bases and 8 bases, there was a span of 17 bases. Germline V gene lookup returns CDR1 MDHEN and CDR2 SYDVKM. This CDR3 region has 14 residues. The CDR3 region is CASSSRGGWGGYTF. The CDR3 DNA sequence: TGTGCCAGCAGTTCCCGAGGGGGTTGGGGGGGCTACACCTTC.

The chain carries TRBV20-1 and TRBJ2-7, with D maybe TRBD1 (7 bases). The germline V and J ends were trimmed by 6 bases and 10 bases, with 16 bases remaining between them. The germline gives CDR1 DFQATT, CDR2 SNEGSKA (reference sequence). The CDR3 loop spans 11 amino acids. DNA of the CDR3: TGCAGTGCACGCAGGGGGGCGGATCAGTACTTC. Its protein is CSARRGADQYF.

The chain is built from TRBV5-6 and TRBJ1-1, with D perhaps matching TRBD1 (5 bases). This CDR3 has 12 residues. Per germline, CDR1 SGHDT and CDR2 YYEEEE. V shed 0 bases and J shed 8 bases, with 8 bases lying between them. This CDR3 reads CASSLGRGEAFF. The CDR3, as DNA: TGTGCCAGCAGCTTGGGTCGGGGGGAAGCTTTCTTT.

V usage is TRBV5-4 and J usage is TRBJ1-1, with a weak D call TRBD1 (6 bases). This CDR3 contains 13 residues. Trimming shortened V by 4 bases and J by 6 bases, and 13 bases separated the two germline ends. Germline lookup yields CDR1 SGHNT and CDR2 YYREEE (reference sequence). Written as DNA, the CDR3 is TGTGCCAGCAGCGGAATACAGGGAGCTGAAGCTTTCTTT. This sequence encodes CASSGIQGAEAFF.